This T cell receptor (beta chain) is from a study of blood T cell repertoires in COVID-19. Study overall: The United States, Italy and Spain provided the acute and convalescent COVID-19 samples. T cells, B-cell-depleted T cells, or PBMCs supplied cDNA or gDNA.

The CDR3 extends over 16 amino acids. Germline assignment: CDR1 LNHDA and CDR2 SQIVND (reference sequence). V was clipped by 6 bases and J by 4 bases; unmatched bases: 13. In the original analysis: Quantification of nucleated cells was approximated via reference gene primer amplification. Assay: immunoSEQ multiplex PCR; the TCRdb copy retains only in-frame clones and omits some. V, J and clone size are taken as reported in that table, and D and trimming were inferred from the DNA itself. The sample has tens of thousands of clones; around 76% are singletons. Specimen: peripheral blood. The clonotype comes from a human donor in a cohort sampled during active COVID-19. The chain couples TRBV19 to TRBJ1-2, with TRBD1 matching over 8 bases. CDR3: CASSPLGQGGSYGYTF. The CDR3 DNA follows: TGTGCCAGTAGCCCTCTCGGACAGGGAGGGAGCTATGGCTACACCTTC.